The clone carrying this T cell receptor (beta chain) was detected only once. The antigen is not known. Unique molecular identifiers were carried by the TCR beta cDNA libraries. cDNA molecules numbering approximately 500,000 came from approximately 1 to 10 million T cells. TCRdb redid the calling of the PCR reads with MiXCR, one entry per CDR3 protein. The profile shows roughly 870,000 distinct CDR3 sequences, roughly 50% of them singletons. The entry originates in a study of post-analysis software for immune sequencing data. Points from the study as a whole: Patients had higher frequencies than controls of five TRBV segments, including TRBV5-6, TRBV5-1 and TRBV20-1. Samples made in the same batch grouped tightly together by F measure.

This CDR3 has 15 amino acids. Trimming stripped 3 bases from V and 5 bases from J, with 15 bases between. The germline gives CDR1 SGHRS, CDR2 YFSETQ. The specimen sequenced was blood. The receptor was isolated from a girl under 18 with multiple sclerosis. The rearrangement uses TRBV5-1 and TRBJ2-4; D is possibly TRBD1 or TRBD2 (5 bases each). The CDR3, as DNA: TGCGCCAGCAGCTCAGAGGGGTGTTCCCAAAACATTCAGTACTTC. This encodes CASSSEGCSQNIQYF.